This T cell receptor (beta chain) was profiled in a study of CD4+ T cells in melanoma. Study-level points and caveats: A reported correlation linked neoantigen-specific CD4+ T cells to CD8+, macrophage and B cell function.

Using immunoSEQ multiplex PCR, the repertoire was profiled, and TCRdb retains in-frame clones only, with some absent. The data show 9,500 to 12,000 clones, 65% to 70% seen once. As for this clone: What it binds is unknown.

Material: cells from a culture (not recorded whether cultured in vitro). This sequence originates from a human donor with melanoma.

The CDR3 loop reads CASFLGQGNTEAFF. In DNA form, the CDR3 reads TGTGCAAGCTTCTTGGGACAGGGGAACACTGAAGCTTTCTTT. The J gene is TRBJ1-1, the V gene TRBV5-5, with TRBD1 identical over 9 bases. The germline V gene encodes CDR1 SGHKS and CDR2 YYEKEE (reference sequence). The CDR3 is made up of 14 amino acids.